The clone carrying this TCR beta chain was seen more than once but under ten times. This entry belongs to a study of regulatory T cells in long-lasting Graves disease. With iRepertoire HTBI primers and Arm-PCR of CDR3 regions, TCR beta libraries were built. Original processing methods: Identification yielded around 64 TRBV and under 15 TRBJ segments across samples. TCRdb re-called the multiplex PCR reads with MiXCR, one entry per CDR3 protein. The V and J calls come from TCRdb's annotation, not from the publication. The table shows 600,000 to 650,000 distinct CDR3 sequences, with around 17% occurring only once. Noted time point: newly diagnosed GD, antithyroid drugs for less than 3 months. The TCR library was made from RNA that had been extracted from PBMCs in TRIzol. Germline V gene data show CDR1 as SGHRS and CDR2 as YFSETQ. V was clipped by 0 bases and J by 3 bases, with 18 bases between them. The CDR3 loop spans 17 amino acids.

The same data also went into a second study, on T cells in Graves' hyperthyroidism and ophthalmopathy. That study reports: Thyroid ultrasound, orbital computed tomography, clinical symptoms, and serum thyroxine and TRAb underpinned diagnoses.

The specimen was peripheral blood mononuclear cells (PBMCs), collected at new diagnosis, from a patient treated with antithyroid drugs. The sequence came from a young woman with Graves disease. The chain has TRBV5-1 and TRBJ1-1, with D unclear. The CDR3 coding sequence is TGCGCCAGCAGCTTGGGAGACCGAAGCCTCGGGGACACTGAAGCTTTCTTT. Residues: CASSLGDRSLGDTEAFF. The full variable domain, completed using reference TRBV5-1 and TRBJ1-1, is KAGVTQTPRYLIKTRGQQVTLSCSPISGHRSVSWYQQTPGQGLQFLFEYFSETQRNKGNFPGRFSGRQFSNSRSEMNVSTLELGDSALYLCASSLGDRSLGDTEAFFGQGTRLTVV.